A selection of T cell receptor beta chains follows, all from one sample in a study of cytomegalovirus exposure and HLA in healthy donors. This table comes from immunoSEQ multiplex PCR, and its TCRdb copy is limited to in-frame clones, with some not included. The sample has 25,000 or so clones, 75% to 85% seen once; the top ten hold 4.5%. Sequenced sample: PBMCs. These TCRs come from a male donor in good health and CMV-seronegative. Both conserved end residues are part of each CDR3. D genes are given only for firm matches. A row's size may be missing; if present it is once, few, many or a size class.

v_gene	j_gene	abundance	d_gene	CDR3nt	CDR3aa
TRBV7-2	TRBJ2-5	-	-	TGTGCCAGCAGCTTCGGGTACCACCTCGACTTC	CASSFGYHLDF
TRBV4-1	TRBJ1-2	-	TRBD1	TGCGCCAGCAGCCAAGATATGGGACAGGGGTATGGCTACACCTTC	CASSQDMGQGYGYTF
TRBV2	TRBJ1-2	-	TRBD1	TGTGCCAGCAGCACCGGGACAGGGGGTGACTATGGCTACACCTTC	CASSTGTGGDYGYTF
TRBV7-9	TRBJ2-7	-	-	TGTTCCAGCAGCCCACTACGTCACGAGCAGTACTTC	CSSSPLRHEQYF
TRBV7-2	TRBJ2-1	-	-	TGTGCCAGCAGCTCGTATGGTAGCGCGAATGAGCAGTTCTTC	CASSSYGSANEQFF
TRBV2	TRBJ2-2	-	-	TGTGCCAGCAGTACAGGGTACAGCGGAAACACCGGGGAGCTGTTTTTT	CASSTGYSGNTGELFF
TRBV5-1	TRBJ2-7	-	-	TGCGCCAGCAGCTTGGCCGGGGGTTCCTACGAGCAGTACTTC	CASSLAGGSYEQYF
TRBV28	TRBJ2-1	-	TRBD1	TGTGCCAGCAGCACGGGACAGGGGGCAAATGAGCAGTTCTTC	CASSTGQGANEQFF
TRBV4-1	TRBJ2-5	once	-	TGCGCCAGCAGCCAAGAACCCGCCTTTGGGGCCCCGGGTACCCAGTACTTC	CASSQEPAFGAPGTQYF
TRBV4-2	TRBJ1-1	-	-	TGTGCCAGCAGCCCCCCTGGCGGGGACACTGAAGCTTTCTTT	CASSPPGGDTEAFF
TRBV6-6	TRBJ1-3	-	-	TGTGCCAGCATAGGAGGCCGCCGGGAAAACACCATATATTTT	CASIGGRRENTIYF
TRBV5-1	TRBJ1-1	-	-	TGCGCCAGCAGCGGGGGGGGAAGCAGCATGAACACTGAAGCTTTCTTT	CASSGGGSSMNTEAFF
TRBV10-3	TRBJ1-1	-	-	TGTGCCATCAGGCCAGGGGAATTTTTTACTGAAGCTTTCTTT	CAIRPGEFFTEAFF
TRBV19	TRBJ2-3	-	TRBD2	TGTGCCAGTAGTTACCTAGCGGAGACAGATACGCAGTATTTT	CASSYLAETDTQYF
TRBV18	TRBJ2-1	-	TRBD1	TGTGCCAGCTCACCACCCGGGACAGCGGACAATGAGCAGTTCTTC	CASSPPGTADNEQFF
TRBV6-1	TRBJ2-5	once	TRBD2	TGTGCCAGCAGTGAACTAGCGGGGGGGCAAGAGACCCAGTACTTC	CASSELAGGQETQYF
TRBV28	TRBJ2-7	once	TRBD1	TGTGCCAGCACGGCCAGGGGGGAGCAGTACTTC	CASTARGEQYF
TRBV9	TRBJ1-1	-	-	TGTGCCAGCAGCCCCGGGGGGGAGCAGAACACTGAAGCTTTCTTT	CASSPGGEQNTEAFF
TRBV9	TRBJ1-2	-	TRBD1	TGTGCCAGCAGCACAGGACAGGGAGGAGGCTATGGCTACCCCTTC	CASSTGQGGGYGYPF
TRBV18	TRBJ2-7	-	-	TGTGCCAGCTCACCAGGGGGCCTACCGGGAGAGCAGTACTTC	CASSPGGLPGEQYF
TRBV28	TRBJ2-5	-	TRBD2	TGTGCCAGCTGCCCTGGACTAGCGGTCCAAGAGACCCAGTACTTC	CASCPGLAVQETQYF
TRBV10-3	TRBJ2-3	-	-	TGTGCCATCACCCCTGACAGACATAAGAGCACAGATACGCAGTATTTT	CAITPDRHKSTDTQYF
TRBV7-9	TRBJ2-1	-	-	TGTGCCAGCAGCGGAGGACCGGCCCACTACAATGAGCAGTTCTTC	CASSGGPAHYNEQFF
TRBV27	TRBJ1-6	few	-	TGTGCCAGCAGTTTCTCCTCGGTAACGAGCTCCTATAATTCACCCCTCCACTTT	CASSFSSVTSSYNSPLHF
TRBV6-1	TRBJ2-3	-	-	TGTGCCAGCAGTGAAGGTCGCTGGGAGCGCACTAGCACAGATACGCAGTATTTT	CASSEGRWERTSTDTQYF
TRBV7-7	TRBJ2-3	few	TRBD1	TGTGCTAGCAGCTCAGGGACAGGCACAGATACGCAGTATTTT	CASSSGTGTDTQYF
TRBV19	TRBJ2-3	-	-	TGTGCCAGTAGTATAGTTGACAGCTCCACAGATACGCAGTATTTT	CASSIVDSSTDTQYF
TRBV6-4	TRBJ1-1	-	TRBD1	TGTGCCAGCAGTCCCACAGGGGATGACACTGAAGCTTTCTTT	CASSPTGDDTEAFF
TRBV5-1	TRBJ2-1	-	-	TGCGCCAGCAGCTTGGCTGGTACTAGCCGAAACTACAATGAGCAGTTCTTC	CASSLAGTSRNYNEQFF
TRBV27	TRBJ2-5	-	TRBD1	TGTGCCAGCAGCTTCCTAGGACAGGGCCCCTGGGAGACCCAGTACTTC	CASSFLGQGPWETQYF
TRBV9	TRBJ1-6	-	TRBD1	TGTGCCAGCAGCGTAGAAGGCAGGGGGGATTCACCCTTCCACTTT	CASSVEGRGDSPFHF
TRBV28	TRBJ2-5	-	TRBD2	TGTGCCAGCCAGTTTCGGGTCTTAACTAGCGAACAAGAGACCCAGTACTTC	CASQFRVLTSEQETQYF
TRBV30	TRBJ1-4	few	-	TGTGCCTGGAGTCCCGGTGCAACTAATGAAAAACTGTTTTTT	CAWSPGATNEKLFF
TRBV27	TRBJ2-6	-	-	TGTGCCAGCAGTTTATCGGCGACAGGTGGAGCTGGGGCCAACGTCCTGACTTTC	CASSLSATGGAGANVLTF
TRBV28	TRBJ1-2	-	TRBD1	TGTGCCAGCAGTGTGGGGACAGGGGTCGGCGGCTACACCTTC	CASSVGTGVGGYTF
TRBV2	TRBJ2-7	-	-	TGTGCCAGCAGTGGACAGGTCCCATACGAGCAGTACTTC	CASSGQVPYEQYF
TRBV30	TRBJ1-5	-	-	TGTGCCTGGAGTAACTCGGGGGACAATCAGCCCCAGCATTTT	CAWSNSGDNQPQHF
TRBV4-2	TRBJ2-3	-	TRBD2	TGTGCCAGCAGCCAAAGACTAGCGGAGCAACCCACAGATACGCAGTATTTT	CASSQRLAEQPTDTQYF
TRBV9	TRBJ2-5	-	TRBD2	TGTGCCAGCAGCGTGGGAGGGACTCAAGAGACCCAGTACTTC	CASSVGGTQETQYF
TRBV7-2	TRBJ2-3	-	TRBD2	TGTGCCAGCAGCACATCCCTCGGGACTAGCGGGGGGATCACAGATACGCAGTATTTT	CASSTSLGTSGGITDTQYF
TRBV19	TRBJ2-5	-	TRBD1	TGTGCCAGTAGTCGACAGGGGATTCAAGAGACCCAGTACTTC	CASSRQGIQETQYF
TRBV27	TRBJ2-7	-	TRBD1	TGTGCCAGCAGTTTGGGGACAGGGAACTACGAGCAGTACTTC	CASSLGTGNYEQYF
TRBV18	TRBJ2-5	-	TRBD2	TGTGCCAGCTCACCACAAGGTAGCGGGGGCTCGGGAGAGACCCAGTACTTC	CASSPQGSGGSGETQYF
TRBV6-1	TRBJ1-1	-	-	TGTGCCAGCAGTGTCCCGGTCGGGAAAACTGAAGCTTTCTTT	CASSVPVGKTEAFF
TRBV15	TRBJ2-7	-	-	TGTGCCACCAGCAGAGGGTGGGGAGAGGAAGGCGAGCAGTACTTC	CATSRGWGEEGEQYF
TRBV2	TRBJ2-7	-	-	TGTGCCAGCAGCGAAACAGTCTCCTACGAGCAGTACTTC	CASSETVSYEQYF
TRBV14	TRBJ1-2	once	TRBD1	TGTGCCAGCAGCCAAGATTGGAGACAGGGGATCTATGGCTACACCTTC	CASSQDWRQGIYGYTF